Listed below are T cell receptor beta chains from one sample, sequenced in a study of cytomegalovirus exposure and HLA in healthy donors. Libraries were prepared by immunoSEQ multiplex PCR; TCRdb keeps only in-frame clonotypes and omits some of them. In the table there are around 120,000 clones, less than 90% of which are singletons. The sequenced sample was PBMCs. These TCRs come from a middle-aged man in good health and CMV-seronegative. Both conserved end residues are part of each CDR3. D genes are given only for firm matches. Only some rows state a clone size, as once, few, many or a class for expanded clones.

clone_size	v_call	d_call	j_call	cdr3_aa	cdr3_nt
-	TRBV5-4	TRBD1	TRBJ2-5	CATGTGGDETQYF	TGTGCCACCGGGACAGGGGGCGACGAGACCCAGTACTTC
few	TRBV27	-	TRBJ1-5	CASTYSNQPQHF	TGTGCCAGCACGTATAGCAATCAGCCCCAGCATTTT
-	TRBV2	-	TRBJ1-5	CASSAPPGEGGQPQHF	TGTGCCAGCAGTGCACCCCCGGGGGAGGGTGGTCAGCCCCAGCATTTT
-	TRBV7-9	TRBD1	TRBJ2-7	CASSSPGQGEQYF	TGTGCCAGCAGCTCCCCTGGACAGGGCGAGCAGTACTTC
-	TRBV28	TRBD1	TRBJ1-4	CASIGGGTGAWELFF	TGTGCCAGCATCGGGGGGGGGACAGGGGCTTGGGAACTGTTTTTT
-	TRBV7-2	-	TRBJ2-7	CASSDAVLREQYF	TGTGCCAGCAGCGACGCGGTCTTACGCGAGCAGTACTTC
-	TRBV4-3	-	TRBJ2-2	CASSQAGGANTGELFF	TGCGCCAGCAGCCAAGCCGGAGGAGCGAACACCGGGGAGCTGTTTTTT
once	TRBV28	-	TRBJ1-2	CASSWEGGIYGYTF	TGTGCCAGCAGTTGGGAGGGGGGTATCTATGGCTACACCTTC
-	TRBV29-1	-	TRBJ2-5	CSVLADQETQYF	TGCAGCGTTCTAGCAGATCAAGAGACCCAGTACTTC
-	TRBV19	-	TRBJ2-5	CASSSMDRGETQYF	TGTGCCAGTAGTTCCATGGACAGAGGGGAGACCCAGTACTTC
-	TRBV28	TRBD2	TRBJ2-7	CASSSGGIGVESFYEQYF	TGTGCCAGCAGCAGCGGGGGGATCGGGGTCGAGAGTTTCTACGAGCAGTACTTC
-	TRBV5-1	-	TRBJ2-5	CASSWAGQETQYF	TGCGCCAGCAGCTGGGCAGGGCAAGAGACCCAGTACTTC
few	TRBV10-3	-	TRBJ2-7	CAISELNIEQYF	TGTGCCATCAGTGAGTTGAACATCGAGCAGTACTTC
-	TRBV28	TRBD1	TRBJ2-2	CASSFRGTGSMVQGELFF	TGTGCCAGCAGTTTTAGGGGGACAGGGTCGATGGTTCAAGGGGAGCTGTTTTTT
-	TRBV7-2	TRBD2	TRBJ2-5	CASSSASGMGETQYF	TGTGCCAGCAGCTCAGCTAGCGGTATGGGAGAGACCCAGTACTTC
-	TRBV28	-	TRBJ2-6	CASRRQPSGANVLTF	TGTGCCAGCAGACGACAGCCGTCTGGGGCCAACGTCCTGACTTTC
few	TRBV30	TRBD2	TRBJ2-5	CAWERGGSETQYF	TGTGCCTGGGAGCGGGGGGGCAGCGAGACCCAGTACTTC
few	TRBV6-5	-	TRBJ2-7	CASSTGLYEQYF	TGTGCCAGCAGTACAGGGCTCTACGAGCAGTACTTC
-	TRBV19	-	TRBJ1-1	CASRPRGNTEAFF	TGTGCCAGTCGTCCTCGGGGGAACACTGAAGCTTTCTTT
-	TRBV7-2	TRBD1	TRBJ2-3	CASSSNGQGRDTQYF	TGTGCCAGCAGCTCCAACGGACAGGGACGGGATACGCAGTATTTT
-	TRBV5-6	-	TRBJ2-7	CASSLGGYEQYF	TGTGCCAGCAGCTTAGGAGGTTACGAGCAGTACTTC
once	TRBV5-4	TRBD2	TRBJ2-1	CASSQPGLVSGEQFF	TGTGCCAGCAGCCAACCGGGACTAGTGAGTGGTGAGCAGTTCTTC
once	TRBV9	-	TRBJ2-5	CASSVGGETQYF	TGTGCCAGCAGCGTAGGCGGGGAGACCCAGTACTTC
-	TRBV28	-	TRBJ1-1	CASSPNHMGANTEAFF	TGTGCCAGCAGTCCCAACCATATGGGCGCGAACACTGAAGCTTTCTTT
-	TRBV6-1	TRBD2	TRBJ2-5	CASSDWGLATDF	TGTGCCAGCAGTGATTGGGGACTAGCGACTGACTTC
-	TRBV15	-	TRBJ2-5	CATSRDQAGGETQYF	TGTGCCACCAGCAGAGATCAGGCAGGGGGGGAGACCCAGTACTTC
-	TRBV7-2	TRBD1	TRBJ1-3	CASTKLGQDRGNTIYF	TGTGCCAGCACCAAACTTGGACAGGATCGGGGAAACACCATATATTTT
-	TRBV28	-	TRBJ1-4	CASRVTGKKLFF	TGTGCCAGCAGGGTCACAGGGAAGAAACTGTTTTTT
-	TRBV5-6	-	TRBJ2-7	CASSLTTYEQYF	TGTGCCAGCAGCTTGACGACTTACGAGCAGTACTTC
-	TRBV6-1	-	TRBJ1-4	CASSERGANEKLFF	TGTGCCAGCAGTGAAAGGGGCGCTAATGAAAAACTGTTTTTT
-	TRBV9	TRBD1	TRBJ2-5	CASSSRRTGGETQYF	TGTGCCAGCAGCTCCCGTAGGACAGGGGGAGAGACCCAGTACTTC
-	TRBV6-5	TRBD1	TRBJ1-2	CASRPLRTGGDGYTF	TGTGCCAGCAGACCCCTACGGACAGGGGGCGATGGCTACACCTTC
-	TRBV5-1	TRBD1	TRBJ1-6	CASSPNIPTGSNSPLHF	TGCGCCAGCAGCCCAAACATCCCGACAGGGAGTAATTCACCCCTCCACTTT
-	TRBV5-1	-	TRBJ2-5	CASSLTGRQEPQYF	TGCGCCAGCAGCTTGACAGGTCGGCAAGAGCCCCAGTACTTC
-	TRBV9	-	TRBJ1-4	CASSVGEGTVEKLFF	TGTGCCAGCAGCGTAGGGGAGGGAACGGTAGAAAAACTGTTTTTT
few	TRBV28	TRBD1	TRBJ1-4	CATFRGEKLFF	TGTGCCACCTTCAGGGGGGAAAAACTGTTTTTT
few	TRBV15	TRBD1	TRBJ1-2	CATSSGQGALSGYTF	TGTGCCACCAGCAGCGGACAGGGGGCGCTTAGTGGCTACACCTTC
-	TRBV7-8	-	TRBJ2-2	CASSLGVSQNTGELFF	TGTGCCAGCAGCTTAGGGGTTAGCCAGAACACCGGGGAGCTGTTTTTT
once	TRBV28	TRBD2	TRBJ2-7	CASSLGGVVYEQYF	TGTGCCAGCAGTTTGGGAGGGGTCGTCTACGAGCAGTACTTC
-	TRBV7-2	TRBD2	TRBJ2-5	CASSSGASGKETQYF	TGTGCCAGCAGCTCCGGGGCTAGCGGTAAAGAGACCCAGTACTTC
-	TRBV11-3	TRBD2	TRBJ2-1	CASSLYGGGDNEQFF	TGTGCCAGCAGCTTGTACGGCGGGGGGGACAATGAGCAGTTCTTC
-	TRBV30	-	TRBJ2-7	CAWSVNTYSYEQYF	TGTGCCTGGAGTGTAAATACATACTCCTACGAGCAGTACTTC
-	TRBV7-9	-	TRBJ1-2	CASSLLGSSNYGYTF	TGTGCCAGCAGCTTATTGGGCAGCAGTAACTATGGCTACACCTTC
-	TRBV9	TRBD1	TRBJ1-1	CASSPHHRGGEAFF	TGTGCCAGCAGCCCCCACCACAGGGGGGGAGAAGCTTTCTTT
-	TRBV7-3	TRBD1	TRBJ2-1	CASSSWGTGGNEQFF	TGTGCCAGCAGCTCTTGGGGGACAGGGGGCAATGAGCAGTTCTTC
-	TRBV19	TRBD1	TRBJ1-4	CASSIGRDSEKLFF	TGTGCCAGTAGTATAGGCAGGGACAGCGAAAAACTGTTTTTT
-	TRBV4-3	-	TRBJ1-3	CASSQMVRTVGNTIYF	TGCGCCAGCAGCCAGATGGTACGGACAGTTGGAAACACCATATATTTT
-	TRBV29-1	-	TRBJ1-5	CSVAGVNQPQHF	TGCAGCGTCGCAGGGGTCAATCAGCCCCAGCATTTT
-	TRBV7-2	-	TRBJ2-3	CASSLVVLSPLTDTQYF	TGTGCCAGCAGCTTAGTCGTGCTAAGCCCCCTGACAGATACGCAGTATTTT
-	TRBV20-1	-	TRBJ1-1	CSARTDTEAFF	TGCAGTGCGAGAACGGACACTGAAGCTTTCTTT
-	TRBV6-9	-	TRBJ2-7	CASGGTRLEQYF	TGTGCCAGCGGCGGGACCCGATTGGAGCAGTACTTC
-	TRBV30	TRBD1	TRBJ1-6	CACKQGIHNSPLHF	TGTGCCTGCAAACAGGGGATACACAATTCACCCCTCCACTTT
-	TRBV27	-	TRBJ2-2	CASSPSFRAGELFF	TGTGCCAGCAGTCCCTCCTTCCGCGCCGGGGAGCTGTTTTTT
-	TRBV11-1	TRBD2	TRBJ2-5	CASRLAGEETQYF	TGTGCCAGCAGACTAGCGGGAGAGGAGACCCAGTACTTC
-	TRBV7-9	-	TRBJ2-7	CASSPGRNEQYF	TGTGCCAGCAGCCCGGGTCGGAACGAGCAGTACTTC
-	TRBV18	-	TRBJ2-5	CASSPSAGSETQYF	TGTGCCAGCTCACCATCGGCGGGGTCAGAGACCCAGTACTTC
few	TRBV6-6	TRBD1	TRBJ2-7	CASSSKRTGGYEQYF	TGTGCCAGCAGTAGTAAGAGGACAGGGGGTTACGAGCAGTACTTC
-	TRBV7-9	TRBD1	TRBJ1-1	CASSSEGGRGTEAFF	TGTGCCAGCAGCTCGGAAGGGGGCCGGGGCACTGAAGCTTTCTTT
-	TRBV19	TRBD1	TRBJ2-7	CASQKGTGAYEQYF	TGTGCCAGCCAGAAAGGGACAGGGGCCTACGAGCAGTACTTC